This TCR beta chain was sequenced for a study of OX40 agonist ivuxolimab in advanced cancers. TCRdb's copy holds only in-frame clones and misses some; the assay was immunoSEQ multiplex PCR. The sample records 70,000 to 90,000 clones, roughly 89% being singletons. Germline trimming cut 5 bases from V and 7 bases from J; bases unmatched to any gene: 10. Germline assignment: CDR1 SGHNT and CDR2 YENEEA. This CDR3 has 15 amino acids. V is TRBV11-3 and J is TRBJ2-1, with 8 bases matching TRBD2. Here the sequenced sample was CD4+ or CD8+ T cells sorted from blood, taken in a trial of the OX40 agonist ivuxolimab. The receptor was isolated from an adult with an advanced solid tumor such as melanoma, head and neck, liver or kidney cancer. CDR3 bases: TGTGCCAGCAGCGCCCGGGGGGGCCAAAATAATGAGCAGTTCTTC. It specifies CASSARGGQNNEQFF.